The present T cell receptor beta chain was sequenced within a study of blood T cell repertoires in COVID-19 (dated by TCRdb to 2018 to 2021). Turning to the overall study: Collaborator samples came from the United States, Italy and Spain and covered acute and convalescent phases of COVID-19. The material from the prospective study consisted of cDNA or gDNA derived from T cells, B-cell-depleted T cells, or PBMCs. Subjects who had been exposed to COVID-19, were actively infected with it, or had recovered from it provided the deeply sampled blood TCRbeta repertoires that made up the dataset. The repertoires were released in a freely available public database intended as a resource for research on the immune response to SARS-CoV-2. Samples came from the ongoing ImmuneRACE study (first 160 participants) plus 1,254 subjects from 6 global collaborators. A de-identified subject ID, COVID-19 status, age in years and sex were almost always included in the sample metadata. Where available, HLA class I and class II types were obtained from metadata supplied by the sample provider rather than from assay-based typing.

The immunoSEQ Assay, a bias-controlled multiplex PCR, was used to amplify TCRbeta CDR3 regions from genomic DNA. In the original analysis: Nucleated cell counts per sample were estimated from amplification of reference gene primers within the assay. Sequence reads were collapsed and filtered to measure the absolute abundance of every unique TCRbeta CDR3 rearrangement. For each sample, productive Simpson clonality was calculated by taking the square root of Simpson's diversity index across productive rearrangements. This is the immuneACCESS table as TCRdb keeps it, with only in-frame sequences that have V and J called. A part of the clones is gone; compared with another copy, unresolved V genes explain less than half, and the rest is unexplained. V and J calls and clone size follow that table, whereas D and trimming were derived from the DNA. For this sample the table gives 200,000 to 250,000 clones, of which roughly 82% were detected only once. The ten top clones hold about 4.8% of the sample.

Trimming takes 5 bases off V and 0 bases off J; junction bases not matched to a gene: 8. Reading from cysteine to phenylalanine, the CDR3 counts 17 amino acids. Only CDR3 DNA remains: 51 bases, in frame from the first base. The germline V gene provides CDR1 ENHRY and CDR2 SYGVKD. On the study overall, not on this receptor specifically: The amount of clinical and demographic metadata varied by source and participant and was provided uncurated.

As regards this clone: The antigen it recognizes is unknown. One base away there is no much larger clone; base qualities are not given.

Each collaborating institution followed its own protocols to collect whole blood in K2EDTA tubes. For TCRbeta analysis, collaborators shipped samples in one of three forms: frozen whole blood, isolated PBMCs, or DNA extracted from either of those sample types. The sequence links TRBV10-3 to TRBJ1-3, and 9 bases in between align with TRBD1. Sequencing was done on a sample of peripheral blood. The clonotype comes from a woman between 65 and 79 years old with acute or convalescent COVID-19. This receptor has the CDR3 CAISSQGARYSGNTIYF. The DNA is TGTGCCATCAGTTCACAGGGGGCAAGATACTCTGGAAACACCATATATTTT.